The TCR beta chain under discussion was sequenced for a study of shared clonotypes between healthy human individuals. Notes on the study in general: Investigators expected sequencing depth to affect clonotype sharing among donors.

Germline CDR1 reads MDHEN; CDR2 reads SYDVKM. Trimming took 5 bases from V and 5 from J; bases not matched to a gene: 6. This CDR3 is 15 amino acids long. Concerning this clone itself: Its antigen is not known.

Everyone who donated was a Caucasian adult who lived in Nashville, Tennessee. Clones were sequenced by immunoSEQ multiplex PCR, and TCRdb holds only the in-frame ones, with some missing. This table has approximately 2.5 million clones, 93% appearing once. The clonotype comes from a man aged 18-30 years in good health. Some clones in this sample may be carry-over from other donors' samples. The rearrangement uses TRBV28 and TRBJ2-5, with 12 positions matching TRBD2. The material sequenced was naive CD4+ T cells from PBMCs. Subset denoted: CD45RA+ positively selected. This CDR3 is CASSGLAGGGETQYF. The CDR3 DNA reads TGTGCCAGCAGTGGGCTAGCGGGAGGGGGGGAGACCCAGTACTTC.